This T cell receptor beta chain was observed in a study of T-cell memory formation after mild COVID-19. Study results and caveats: Unconfirmed was the SARS-CoV-2 specificity of second-wave clones that peaked on day 37. Shrinking CD4+ clones resided mostly in CM and EM, and CD8+ ones in EMRA.

The CDR3 extends over 15 amino acids. V was trimmed by 0 bases and J by 3 bases, leaving 15 bases between them. Germline lookup yields CDR1 SQVTM and CDR2 ANQGSEA. Via MiXCR, TCRdb re-called the 5' RACE reads, giving one row per CDR3 protein. The repertoire holds 350,000 to 450,000 distinct CDR3 sequences, with around an eighth as singletons. This clonotype was seen many times. The antigen remains unidentified. This chain joins TRBV29-1 and TRBJ2-7; D remains unclear. Sequenced: PBMCs or a T cell subset sorted from them (not recorded which). The origin of this receptor is a man aged 18-30 years who had mild COVID-19 (a few samples of this study predate the infection). Cell type and time point are not known. The CDR3 reads CSVEDQNESHYEQYF. Here the CDR3 DNA reads TGCAGCGTTGAAGATCAAAATGAGTCGCACTACGAGCAGTACTTC.